This passage covers 11 T cell receptor beta chains from one sample sequenced in a study of blood T cell repertoires in COVID-19. Here immunoSEQ multiplex PCR was the method, and the copy in TCRdb shows in-frame clones only, minus some. The sample lists 90,000 to 120,000 clones, about 91% occurring once. The sequenced sample was peripheral blood. These receptors were taken from a man in his fifties or sixties with active or convalescent COVID-19.

The chain uses TRBV5-1 and TRBJ2-2, with D possibly being TRBD1 (6 bases). Germline CDR1 reads SGHRS; CDR2 reads YFSETQ. The V end was cut by 0 bases, the J end by 1 base, with 10 bases between. This CDR3 has 16 amino acids. In nucleotides, the CDR3 is TGCGCCAGCAGCTTGGCCTCGACAGGGAACACCGGGGAGCTGTTTTTT. This encodes CASSLASTGNTGELFF.

The rearrangement joins TRBV28 to TRBJ2-3; weak D call: TRBD1 (6 bases). Germline CDR1 and CDR2: MDHEN and SYDVKM. Between the trimmed V and J ends, which lost 1 base and 2 bases, there was a span of 13 bases. The CDR3 sequence is 16 residues long. The CDR3 coding sequence is TGTGCCAGCAGTTTATACAGGGCCCCTACCACAGATACGCAGTATTTT. It yields the protein CASSLYRAPTTDTQYF.

The chain couples TRBV19 to TRBJ1-2; D is possibly TRBD1 (6 bases). V was clipped by 3 bases and J by 8 bases, with 10 bases between them. In germline, CDR1 is LNHDA, CDR2 SQIVND (reference sequence). The CDR3 has 12 amino acids. This CDR3 reads CASSMRGSGYTF. Here the CDR3 DNA reads TGTGCCAGTAGTATGAGGGGGAGCGGCTACACCTTC.

The gene calls are TRBV5-1 and TRBJ1-2; D gene uncertain. This CDR3 spans 14 amino acids. Trimming stripped 4 bases from V and 4 bases from J, with 14 bases between. Germline lookup yields CDR1 SGHRS and CDR2 YFSETQ. CDR3 residues: CASSAGGGSYGYTF. CDR3 bases: TGCGCCAGCAGCGCGGGAGGCGGTAGCTATGGCTACACCTTC. The entire variable domain, with the rest obtained from reference TRBV5-1 and TRBJ1-2, is as follows: KAGVTQTPRYLIKTRGQQVTLSCSPISGHRSVSWYQQTPGQGLQFLFEYFSETQRNKGNFPGRFSGRQFSNSRSEMNVSTLELGDSALYLCASSAGGGSYGYTFGSGTRLTVV.

V and J are TRBV13 and TRBJ2-1; the match to TRBD2 covers 7 bases. Germline values: CDR1 PRHDT, CDR2 FYEKMQ (reference sequence). The junction had 11 bases not matched to a gene; V was cut back by 3 bases and J by 9 bases. This CDR3 is built from 15 residues. As DNA, the CDR3 is TGTGCCAGCAGCTTCGGCGGGAGCGGCGTACGTGAGCAGTTCTTC. Translating gives CASSFGGSGVREQFF.

The chain joins TRBV9 to TRBJ1-3; D might be TRBD1 (5 bases). V was cut by 4 bases and J by 3 bases, with 17 bases left in between. Per germline, CDR1 SGDLS and CDR2 YYNGEE. The CDR3 has 16 amino acids. The CDR3 region has the DNA TGTGCCAGCAGCCAGGACACCGGCTGGGGTGGAAACACCATATATTTT. Its protein is CASSQDTGWGGNTIYF.

The rearrangement joins TRBV10-2 to TRBJ2-5, with D possibly matching TRBD2 (6 bases). Germline CDR1 WSHSY, CDR2 SAAADI. V lost 6 bases, J lost 5 bases, and 22 bases lay in between. CDR3 size: 16 residues. The CDR3, as DNA: TGCGCCAGCAGGGAACTCCTCCCCTTCGCGGGGGAGACCCAGTACTTC. Translated: CASRELLPFAGETQYF.

The chain is built from TRBV30 and TRBJ1-1; tentative D call: TRBD1 (5 bases). Trimming removed 3 bases from V and 1 base from J, with 15 bases in between. Germline V lookup: CDR1 GTSNPN, CDR2 SVGIG (reference sequence). CDR3 length: 15 residues. CDR3 nucleotide sequence: TGTGCCTGGAGGCACCCCGGCCAGGGGAACACTGAAGCTTTCTTT. Its protein is CAWRHPGQGNTEAFF. Full variable domain (outside the CDR3, taken from reference TRBV30 and TRBJ1-1): SQTIHQWPATLVQPVGSPLSLECTVEGTSNPNLYWYRQAAGRGLQLLFYSVGIGQISSEVPQNLSASRPQDRQFILSSKKLLLSDSGFYLCAWRHPGQGNTEAFFGQGTRLTVV.

J is TRBJ2-1 and V is TRBV4-1; D uncertain. V was clipped by 3 bases and J by 2 bases, with 8 bases between them. Per germline, CDR1 MGHRA and CDR2 YSYEKL. This CDR3 comprises 14 residues. CDR3 residues: CASSQLFAYNEQFF. The CDR3 DNA sequence: TGCGCCAGCAGCCAGTTATTCGCCTACAATGAGCAGTTCTTC.

The rearrangement uses TRBV2 and TRBJ2-7; 7 bases map to TRBD1. The CDR3 covers 14 residues. J gave up 0 bases and V 4 bases, and 3 bases lay outside the gene matches. Germline loops: CDR1 SNHLY, CDR2 FYNNEI. Written as DNA, the CDR3 is TGTGCCAGCAGTGTGCGACAGGGCTCCTACGAGCAGTACTTC. Translated, it gives CASSVRQGSYEQYF.

The chain recombines TRBV2 with TRBJ2-3; possible D gene TRBD2, 6 bases. V lost 8 bases and J lost 2, with 20 bases in between. Germline CDR1 reads SNHLY; CDR2 reads FYNNEI. The CDR3 runs to 16 residues. The CDR3 reads CASRAGVSPFTDTQYF. CDR3 sequence (DNA): TGTGCCAGCCGAGCGGGTGTTAGCCCTTTCACAGATACGCAGTATTTT.